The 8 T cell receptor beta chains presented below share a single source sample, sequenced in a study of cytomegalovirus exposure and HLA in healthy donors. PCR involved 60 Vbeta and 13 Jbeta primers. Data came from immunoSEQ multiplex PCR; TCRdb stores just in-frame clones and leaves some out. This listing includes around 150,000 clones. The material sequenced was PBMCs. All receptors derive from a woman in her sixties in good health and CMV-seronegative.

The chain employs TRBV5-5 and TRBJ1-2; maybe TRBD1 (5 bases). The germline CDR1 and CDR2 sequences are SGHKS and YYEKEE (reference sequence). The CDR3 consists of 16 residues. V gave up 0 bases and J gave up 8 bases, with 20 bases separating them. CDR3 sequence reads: CASSLETGSLLKGYTF. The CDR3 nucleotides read TGTGCCAGCAGCTTGGAAACAGGCTCTCTATTGAAAGGCTACACCTTC. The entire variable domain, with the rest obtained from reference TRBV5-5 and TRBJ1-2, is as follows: DAGVTQSPTHLIKTRGQQVTLRCSPISGHKSVSWYQQVLGQGPQFIFQYYEKEERGRGNFPDRFSARQFPNYSSELNVNALLLGDSALYLCASSLETGSLLKGYTFGSGTRLTVV.

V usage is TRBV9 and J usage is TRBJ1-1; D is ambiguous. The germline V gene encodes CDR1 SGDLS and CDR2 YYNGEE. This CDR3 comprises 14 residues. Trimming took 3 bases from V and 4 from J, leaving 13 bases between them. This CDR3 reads CASSESNEGTEAFF. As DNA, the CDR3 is TGTGCCAGCAGCGAGAGTAACGAGGGCACTGAAGCTTTCTTT.

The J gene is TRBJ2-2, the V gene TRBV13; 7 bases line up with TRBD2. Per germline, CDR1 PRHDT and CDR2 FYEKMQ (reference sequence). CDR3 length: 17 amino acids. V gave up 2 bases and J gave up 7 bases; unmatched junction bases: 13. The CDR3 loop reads CASSLNPWREQHGELFF. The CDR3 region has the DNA TGTGCCAGCAGCTTAAACCCCTGGCGGGAGCAACACGGGGAGCTGTTTTTT.

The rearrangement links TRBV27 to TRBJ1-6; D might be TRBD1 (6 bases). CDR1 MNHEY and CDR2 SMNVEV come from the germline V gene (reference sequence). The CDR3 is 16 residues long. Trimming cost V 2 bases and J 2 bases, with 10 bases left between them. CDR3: CASSLAGVPYNSPLHF. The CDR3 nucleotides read TGTGCCAGCAGTTTAGCAGGGGTCCCCTATAATTCACCCCTCCACTTT.

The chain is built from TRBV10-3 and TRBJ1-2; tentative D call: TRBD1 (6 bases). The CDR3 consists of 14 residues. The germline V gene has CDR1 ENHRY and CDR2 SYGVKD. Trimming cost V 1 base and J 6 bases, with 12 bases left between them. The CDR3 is CAISEWGLVNGYTF. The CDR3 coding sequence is TGTGCCATCAGTGAGTGGGGGCTGGTGAATGGCTACACCTTC.

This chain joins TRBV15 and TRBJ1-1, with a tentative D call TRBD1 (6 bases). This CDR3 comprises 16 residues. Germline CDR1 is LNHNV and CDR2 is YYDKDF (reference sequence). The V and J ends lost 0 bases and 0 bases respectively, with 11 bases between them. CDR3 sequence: CATSRDQGLVNTEAFF. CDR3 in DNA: TGTGCCACCAGCAGAGATCAGGGGCTTGTGAACACTGAAGCTTTCTTT.

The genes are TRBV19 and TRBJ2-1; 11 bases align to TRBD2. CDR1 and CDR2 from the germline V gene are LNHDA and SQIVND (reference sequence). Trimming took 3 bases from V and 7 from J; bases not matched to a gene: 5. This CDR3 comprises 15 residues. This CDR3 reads CASSMLAGGWNEQFF. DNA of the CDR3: TGTGCCAGTAGTATGCTAGCGGGGGGTTGGAATGAGCAGTTCTTC.

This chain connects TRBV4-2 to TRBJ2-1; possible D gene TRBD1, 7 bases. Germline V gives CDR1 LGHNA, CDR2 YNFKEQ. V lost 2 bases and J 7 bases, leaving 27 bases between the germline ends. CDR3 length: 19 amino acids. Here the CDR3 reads CASSQLKGAAIPGVNEQFF. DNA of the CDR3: TGTGCCAGCAGCCAACTAAAGGGGGCGGCCATCCCGGGGGTTAATGAGCAGTTCTTC.